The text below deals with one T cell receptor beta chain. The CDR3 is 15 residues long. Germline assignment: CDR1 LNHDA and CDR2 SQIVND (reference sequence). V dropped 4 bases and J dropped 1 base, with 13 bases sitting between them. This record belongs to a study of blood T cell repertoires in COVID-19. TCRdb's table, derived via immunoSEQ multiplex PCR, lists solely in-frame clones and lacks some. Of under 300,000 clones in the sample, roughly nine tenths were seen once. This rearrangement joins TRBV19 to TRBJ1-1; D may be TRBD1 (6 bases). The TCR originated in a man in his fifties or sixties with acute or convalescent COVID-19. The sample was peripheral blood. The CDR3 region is CASSTNRVSNTEAFF. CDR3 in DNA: TGTGCCAGTAGTACGAACAGGGTCTCGAACACTGAAGCTTTCTTT.